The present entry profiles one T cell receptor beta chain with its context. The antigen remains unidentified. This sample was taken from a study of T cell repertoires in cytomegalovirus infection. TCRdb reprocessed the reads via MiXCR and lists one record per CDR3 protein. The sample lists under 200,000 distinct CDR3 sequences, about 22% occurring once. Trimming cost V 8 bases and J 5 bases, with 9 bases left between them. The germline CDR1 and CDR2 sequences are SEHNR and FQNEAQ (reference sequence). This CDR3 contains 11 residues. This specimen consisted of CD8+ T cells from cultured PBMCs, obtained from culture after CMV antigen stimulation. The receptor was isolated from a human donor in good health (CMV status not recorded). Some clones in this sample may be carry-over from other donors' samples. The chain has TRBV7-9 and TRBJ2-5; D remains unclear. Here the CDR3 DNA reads TGTGCCAGCGCCGATCGTGAGACCCAGTACTTC. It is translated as CASADRETQYF.